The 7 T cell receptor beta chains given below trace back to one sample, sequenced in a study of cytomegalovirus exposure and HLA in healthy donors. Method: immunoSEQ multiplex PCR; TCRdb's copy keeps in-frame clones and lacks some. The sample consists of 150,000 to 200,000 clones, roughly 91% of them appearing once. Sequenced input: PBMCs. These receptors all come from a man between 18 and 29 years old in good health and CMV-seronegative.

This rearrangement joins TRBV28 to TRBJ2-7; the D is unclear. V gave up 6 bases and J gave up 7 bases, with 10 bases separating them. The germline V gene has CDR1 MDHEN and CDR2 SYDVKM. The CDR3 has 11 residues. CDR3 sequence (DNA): TGTGCCAGCAGCTTGAACTTAGAGCAGTACTTC. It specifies CASSLNLEQYF.

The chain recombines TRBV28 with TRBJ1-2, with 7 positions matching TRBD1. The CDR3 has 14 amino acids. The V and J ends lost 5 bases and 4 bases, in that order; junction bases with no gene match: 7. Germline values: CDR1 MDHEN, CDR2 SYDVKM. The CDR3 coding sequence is TGTGCCAGCAGTGTCACAGGGGTTGGCTATGGCTACACCTTC. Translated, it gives CASSVTGVGYGYTF.

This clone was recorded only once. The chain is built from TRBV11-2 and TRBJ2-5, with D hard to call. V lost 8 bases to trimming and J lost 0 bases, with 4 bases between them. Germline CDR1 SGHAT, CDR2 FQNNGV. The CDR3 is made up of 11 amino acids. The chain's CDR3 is CASENQETQYF. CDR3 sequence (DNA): TGTGCCAGCGAGAACCAAGAGACCCAGTACTTC.

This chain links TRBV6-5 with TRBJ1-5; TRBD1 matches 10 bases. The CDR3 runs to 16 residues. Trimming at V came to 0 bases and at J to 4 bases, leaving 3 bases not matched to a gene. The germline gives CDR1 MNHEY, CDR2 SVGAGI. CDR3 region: CASSYSGTGDNQPQHF. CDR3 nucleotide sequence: TGTGCCAGCAGTTACTCCGGGACAGGGGATAATCAGCCCCAGCATTTT.

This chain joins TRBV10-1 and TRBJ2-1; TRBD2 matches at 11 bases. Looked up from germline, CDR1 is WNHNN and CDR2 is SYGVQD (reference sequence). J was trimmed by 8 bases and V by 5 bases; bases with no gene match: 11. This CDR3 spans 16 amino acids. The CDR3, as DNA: TGCGCCAGCAGTCCTCGACTAGCGGGGTCGGTCCATGAGCAGTTCTTC. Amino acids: CASSPRLAGSVHEQFF.

CDR3 in DNA: TGTGCCAGCAGTGAAGGCTTAGTGGGGAGGGGCAAGGAAGAGACCCAGTACTTC. Translated: CASSEGLVGRGKEETQYF. J is TRBJ2-5 and V is TRBV2; 7 nucleotides line up with TRBD2. After removal of 1 base from V and 3 bases from J, the junction contained 14 bases not matched to a gene. The CDR3 spans 18 residues. Germline V CDR1 and CDR2: SNHLY, FYNNEI.

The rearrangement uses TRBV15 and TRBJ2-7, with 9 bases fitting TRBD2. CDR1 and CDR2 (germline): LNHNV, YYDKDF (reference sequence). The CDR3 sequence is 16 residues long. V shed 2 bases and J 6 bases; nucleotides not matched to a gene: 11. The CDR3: CATSRRRREGALEQYF. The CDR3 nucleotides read TGTGCCACCAGCAGAAGAAGGCGGGAGGGGGCCCTCGAGCAGTACTTC.